This passage covers 8 T cell receptor beta chains from one sample sequenced in a study of PD-1 blockade in classical Hodgkin lymphoma. The time point was: cycle 4 day 1 (C4D1), after 6 weeks of nivolumab. Relapses following autologous stem cell transplantation were seen in all patients, with brentuximab vedotin exposure varying. Some clones are missing from TCRdb's copy, which holds only in-frame ones; the method was immunoSEQ multiplex PCR. The table records around 93,000 clones, more than 70% of them present only once. Source: peripheral blood mononuclear cells (PBMCs), taken before the fourth cycle of nivolumab. The receptor source for this set is a human donor with classical Hodgkin lymphoma.

The chain combines TRBV19 with TRBJ1-5; D gene ambiguous. The V end was cut by 3 bases, the J end by 2 bases, with 14 bases between. This CDR3 has 16 residues. Per germline, CDR1 LNHDA and CDR2 SQIVND (reference sequence). CDR3 in amino acids: CASSILNGRGNQPQHF. DNA of the CDR3: TGTGCCAGTAGTATCCTGAACGGACGGGGCAATCAGCCCCAGCATTTT.

The V and J genes are TRBV7-3 and TRBJ2-1; 7 bases map to TRBD2. Germline V gene data show CDR1 as SGHTA and CDR2 as FQGTGA. The CDR3 has 16 residues. Unmatched junction bases numbered 4, after V lost 1 base and J lost 1 base. In DNA, the CDR3 is TGTGCCAGCAGCTTAATGGCGGGAGCTTCCTACAATGAGCAGTTCTTC. As protein: CASSLMAGASYNEQFF.

This chain uses TRBV19 with TRBJ1-1; possibly TRBD1 for D (6 bases). The ends were cut back, 1 base at V and 3 bases at J, with 18 bases in the middle. CDR3 size: 17 residues. Germline V gene data show CDR1 as LNHDA and CDR2 as SQIVND (reference sequence). The CDR3 sequence is CASSIAPRWGGDTEAFF. The DNA for the CDR3 is TGTGCCAGTAGTATAGCCCCACGGTGGGGGGGCGACACTGAAGCTTTCTTT.

The chain has TRBV5-6 and TRBJ2-6, with D perhaps matching TRBD1 (6 bases). The CDR3 runs 18 residues. The V and J ends lost 0 bases and 0 bases respectively, with 13 bases between them. Per the germline V gene, CDR1 is SGHDT and CDR2 is YYEEEE. The CDR3 DNA reads as TGTGCCAGCAGCTTGGTAACAGGGTCGGGCTCTGGGGCCAACGTCCTGACTTTC. Amino acid sequence: CASSLVTGSGSGANVLTF.

The chain carries TRBV9 and TRBJ2-7; 8 bases match TRBD1. V lost 3 bases and J lost 2; bases outside the gene matches: 4. CDR3 length: 14 residues. Germline V lookup: CDR1 SGDLS, CDR2 YYNGEE. In DNA form, the CDR3 reads TGTGCCAGCAGCGGAGGACAGGGACCCTACGAGCAGTACTTC. Amino acids: CASSGGQGPYEQYF. The entire variable domain, with the rest obtained from reference TRBV9 and TRBJ2-7, is as follows: DSGVTQTPKHLITATGQRVTLRCSPRSGDLSVYWYQQSLDQGLQFLIQYYNGEERAKGNILERFSAQQFPDLHSELNLSSLELGDSALYFCASSGGQGPYEQYFGPGTRLTVT.

This chain connects TRBV7-9 to TRBJ2-3; D unresolved. This CDR3 is 16 amino acids long. The V end lost 1 base, the J end lost 1 base, and 12 bases lay between the germline ends. Germline V gene data show CDR1 as SEHNR and CDR2 as FQNEAQ (reference sequence). The CDR3 protein is CASSLVAAGGTDTQYF. The CDR3, as DNA: TGTGCCAGCAGCTTAGTGGCAGCTGGGGGCACAGATACGCAGTATTTT. The variable domain in full, completed from reference TRBV7-9 and TRBJ2-3, reads DTGVSQNPRHKITKRGQNVTFRCDPISEHNRLYWYRQTLGQGPEFLTYFQNEAQLEKSRLLSDRFSAERPKGSFSTLEIQRTEQGDSAMYLCASSLVAAGGTDTQYFGPGTRLTVL.

The J gene is TRBJ1-1, the V gene TRBV2; D not resolved. Per germline, CDR1 SNHLY and CDR2 FYNNEI. V dropped 7 bases and J dropped 4 bases, with 7 bases sitting between them. The CDR3 runs 11 residues. Written as DNA, the CDR3 is TGTGCCAGCAAGGTACCCACTGAAGCTTTCTTT. It codes for CASKVPTEAFF. Supplemented by reference TRBV2 and TRBJ1-1, the full variable domain reads EPEVTQTPSHQVTQMGQEVILRCVPISNHLYFYWYRQILGQKVEFLVSFYNNEISEKSEIFDDQFSVERPDGSNFTLKIRSTKLEDSAMYFCASKVPTEAFFGQGTRLTVV.

Only one count was recorded for this clone. The rearrangement joins TRBV19 to TRBJ2-1; a possible D gene is TRBD2 (6 bases). V was cut by 2 bases and J by 9 bases, with 20 bases left in between. The germline V gene encodes CDR1 LNHDA and CDR2 SQIVND (reference sequence). CDR3 length equals 16 residues. The CDR3 coding sequence is TGTGCCAGTAGTATAAGGCGGAAGATCATCGGGAGTGAGCAGTTCTTC. Protein: CASSIRRKIIGSEQFF.